The next 25 T cell receptor beta chains were all read from a single sample in a study of STAT3 mutations in large granular lymphocyte leukemia. Regarding the study as a whole: At least one immunodominant TCR beta clonotype appeared in every T-cell large granular lymphocyte leukemia patient.

These receptors are not linked to any known antigen. The method was immunoSEQ multiplex PCR; TCRdb's version includes in-frame clones alone and lacks a portion of them. The table records 35,000 to 40,000 clones, more than 70% of them present only once. The sample consisted of PBMCs. The origin of the receptors is a human donor with T large granular lymphocyte leukemia. Some clones in this sample may be carry-over from other donors' samples.

The chain employs TRBV19 and TRBJ1-5; 7 bases match TRBD1. V lost 3 bases to trimming and J lost 5 bases; unmatched junction nucleotides: 7. Per germline, CDR1 LNHDA and CDR2 SQIVND (reference sequence). The CDR3 length is 15 residues. The CDR3 DNA follows: TGTGCCAGTAGTATGAAGGGGACAGATTATCAGCCCCAGCATTTT. This gives the protein CASSMKGTDYQPQHF.

V is TRBV18 and J is TRBJ2-5, with a tentative D call TRBD2 (6 bases). This CDR3 has 13 residues. Germline V gene lookup returns CDR1 KGHSH and CDR2 LQKENI. V shed 4 bases and J shed 2 bases, with 8 bases lying between them. In nucleotides, the CDR3 is TGTGCCAGCTCACTCGGGACTCAAGAGACCCAGTACTTC. The encoded protein is CASSLGTQETQYF.

The chain links TRBV30 to TRBJ1-6, with 8 bases lining up with TRBD1. V lost 2 bases to trimming and J lost 5 bases; unmatched junction nucleotides: 2. The CDR3 is 14 residues long. Germline assignment: CDR1 GTSNPN and CDR2 SVGIG (reference sequence). CDR3 amino acids: CAWSRGQDNSPLHF. The CDR3 DNA sequence: TGTGCCTGGAGTCGGGGACAGGATAATTCACCCCTCCACTTT. The full variable domain, with the rest looked up from reference TRBV30 and TRBJ1-6, is SQTIHQWPATLVQPVGSPLSLECTVEGTSNPNLYWYRQAAGRGLQLLFYSVGIGQISSEVPQNLSASRPQDRQFILSSKKLLLSDSGFYLCAWSRGQDNSPLHFGNGTRLTVT.

V gene TRBV7-7 combines with J gene TRBJ2-3, with 8 bases aligning to TRBD2. Germline loops: CDR1 SSHAT, CDR2 FNYEAQ (reference sequence). V was clipped by 5 bases and J by 6 bases; unmatched bases: 4. The CDR3 has 13 residues. The CDR3 region has the DNA TGTGCCAGCAGCCCGGGGGGGGGCGATACGCAGTATTTT. Translating gives CASSPGGGDTQYF.

The genes are TRBV28 and TRBJ2-7; 7 positions match TRBD1. V trimming: 6 bases; J trimming: 5 bases; junction bases outside the gene matches: 10. CDR1 is MDHEN, CDR2 SYDVKM, per germline. The CDR3 sequence is 14 residues long. In nucleotides, the CDR3 is TGTGCCAGCAGATCCGGATACAGGGGTAACGAGCAGTACTTC. This codes for CASRSGYRGNEQYF.

The chain has TRBV10-2 and TRBJ1-2, with 7 bases aligning to TRBD1. This CDR3 contains 13 residues. V lost 7 bases, J lost 6 bases, and 8 bases stayed unmatched. Germline V gene data show CDR1 as WSHSY and CDR2 as SAAADI. This chain's CDR3 is CASMGQLLNGYTF. Here the CDR3 DNA reads TGCGCCAGCATGGGACAGTTACTCAATGGCTACACCTTC.

CDR3 region: CASSIGGNTQYF. Here the CDR3 DNA reads TGTGCCAGTAGTATCGGAGGAAATACGCAGTATTTT. The gene calls are TRBV19 and TRBJ2-3, with D possibly TRBD2 on 5 matching bases. This CDR3 is built from 12 residues. Germline values: CDR1 LNHDA, CDR2 SQIVND (reference sequence). Trimming stripped 3 bases from V and 7 bases from J, with 8 bases between. Filled out from reference TRBV19 and TRBJ2-3, the complete variable domain reads DGGITQSPKYLFRKEGQNVTLSCEQNLNHDAMYWYRQDPGQGLRLIYYSQIVNDFQKGDIAEGYSVSREKKESFPLTVTSAQKNPTAFYLCASSIGGNTQYFGPGTRLTVL.

This chain joins TRBV5-4 and TRBJ1-1; the D gene is possibly TRBD1 (6 bases). The CDR3 is 12 residues long. Germline CDR1 reads SGHNT; CDR2 reads YYREEE (reference sequence). V lost 4 bases, J lost 8 bases, and 12 bases lay in between. The DNA of the CDR3 is TGTGCCAGCAGCCTCCCCACAGGGGAAGCTTTCTTT. Protein sequence: CASSLPTGEAFF.

This clone was observed a handful of times. The chain carries TRBV28 and TRBJ1-2; D might be TRBD1 (5 bases). With 6 bases removed from V and 4 bases from J, the gap between germline ends came to 12 bases. CDR3 length: 13 residues. CDR1 MDHEN and CDR2 SYDVKM come from the germline V gene. The DNA of the CDR3 is TGTGCCAGCAGCCTTGGAGGGGCCTATGGCTACACCTTC. Translating it yields CASSLGGAYGYTF.

The CDR3 region is CASSPLAGSSTDTQYF. CDR3 DNA: TGTGCCAGCAGCCCGCTAGCGGGGTCTAGCACAGATACGCAGTATTTT. This chain links TRBV11-2 with TRBJ2-3; 9 nucleotides line up with TRBD2. V shed 5 bases, J shed 0 bases, and the junction held 6 bases outside the gene matches. Germline values: CDR1 SGHAT, CDR2 FQNNGV. The CDR3 has 16 amino acids.

This clone appeared a single time. The chain carries TRBV5-1 and TRBJ2-3; D is unclear. With 3 bases removed from V and 8 bases from J, the gap between germline ends came to 10 bases. Germline V lookup: CDR1 SGHRS, CDR2 YFSETQ. The length of the CDR3 is 12 residues. CDR3 in amino acids: CASSSEVGTQYF. DNA for the CDR3: TGCGCCAGCAGCTCTGAGGTTGGTACGCAGTATTTT.

The chain couples TRBV14 to TRBJ1-1, with D tentatively TRBD1 (6 bases). Germline loops: CDR1 SGHDN, CDR2 FVKESK. CDR3 length equals 14 residues. V was clipped by 3 bases and J by 1 base, with 9 bases between them. The CDR3 loop reads CASSHRGRNTEAFF. CDR3 sequence (DNA): TGTGCCAGCAGCCACAGGGGCAGGAACACTGAAGCTTTCTTT.

J is TRBJ2-1 and V is TRBV5-1, with a tentative D call TRBD1 (6 bases). V dropped 1 base and J dropped 0 bases, with 11 bases sitting between them. In germline, CDR1 is SGHRS, CDR2 YFSETQ. The CDR3 has 16 amino acids. The DNA for the CDR3 is TGCGCCAGCAGCTTGACCGGACAGATCTCCTACAATGAGCAGTTCTTC. Encoded protein: CASSLTGQISYNEQFF. The full variable domain, with the rest looked up from reference TRBV5-1 and TRBJ2-1, is KAGVTQTPRYLIKTRGQQVTLSCSPISGHRSVSWYQQTPGQGLQFLFEYFSETQRNKGNFPGRFSGRQFSNSRSEMNVSTLELGDSALYLCASSLTGQISYNEQFFGPGTRLTVL.

The chain has TRBV5-1 and TRBJ1-6; no clear D gene. This CDR3 region has 15 residues. Germline CDR1 and CDR2: SGHRS and YFSETQ. Trimming cost V 0 bases and J 5 bases, with 9 bases left between them. The CDR3 DNA reads as TGCGCCAGCAGCTTGGTACCAGATAATAATTCACCCCTCCACTTT. Protein sequence: CASSLVPDNNSPLHF.

This chain connects TRBV28 to TRBJ2-3; TRBD2 is a possible D gene (6 bases). The CDR3 loop spans 13 amino acids. Germline V gene lookup returns CDR1 MDHEN and CDR2 SYDVKM. V lost 3 bases and J 6 bases, leaving 10 bases between the germline ends. The CDR3 is CASSFFLADTQYF. The CDR3 DNA is TGTGCCAGCAGTTTCTTTCTAGCGGATACGCAGTATTTT.

This clone has just a few counts. The rearrangement joins TRBV11-2 to TRBJ1-3; D perhaps matches TRBD1 (5 bases). The length of the CDR3 is 13 residues. The germline V and J ends were trimmed by 3 bases and 3 bases, with 6 bases remaining between them. Germline CDR1 and CDR2: SGHAT and FQNNGV. The CDR3 loop is CASSLTDGNTIYF. The DNA of the CDR3 is TGTGCCAGCAGCTTGACAGATGGAAACACCATATATTTT.

With respect to this clone: One end of the junction varies from germline; a read error may be responsible. The rearrangement links TRBV7-7 to TRBJ2-5, with 11 bases fitting TRBD1. The germline V gene encodes CDR1 SSHAT and CDR2 FNYEAQ (reference sequence). This CDR3 region has 14 residues. CDR3 nucleotide sequence: TGTGCTAGCAGCCCAGGGACAGGGGGGGAGACCCAGTACTTC. Amino acid sequence: CASSPGTGGETQYF.

This chain connects TRBV13 to TRBJ2-5, with a possible D match to TRBD2 (6 bases). CDR3 size: 17 residues. Germline CDR1 PRHDT, CDR2 FYEKMQ (reference sequence). The ends were cut back, 5 bases at V and 1 base at J, with 20 bases in the middle. The DNA of the CDR3 is TGTGCCAGCAGCCAGGGTCTAGCGCGGAACCTCCAAGAGACCCAGTACTTC. This gives the protein CASSQGLARNLQETQYF.

The V gene is TRBV4-2, the J gene TRBJ2-1; 10 bases are shared with TRBD2. V lost 5 bases, J lost 8 bases, and 6 bases stayed unmatched. The length of the CDR3 is 14 residues. Germline-derived CDR1 and CDR2 are LGHNA and YNFKEQ. The CDR3 DNA reads TGTGCCAGCAGCGCGGGACTAGCGTCCCATGAGCAGTTCTTC. Its translation is CASSAGLASHEQFF.

The chain has TRBV30 and TRBJ2-1; 7 nucleotides line up with TRBD1. CDR3 length equals 15 residues. V dropped 2 bases and J dropped 4; count of bases not matched to a gene: 8. Germline lookup yields CDR1 GTSNPN and CDR2 SVGIG (reference sequence). The CDR3: CAWSSWTGEYNEQFF. CDR3 nucleotide sequence: TGTGCCTGGAGTTCCTGGACAGGCGAATACAATGAGCAGTTCTTC.

The chain is built from TRBV5-1 and TRBJ2-5, with D perhaps assigned TRBD1 or TRBD2 (6 bases each). This CDR3 contains 15 residues. The germline V and J ends were trimmed by 2 bases and 2 bases, with 13 bases remaining between them. Germline assignment: CDR1 SGHRS and CDR2 YFSETQ. CDR3 region: CASSFVGGPQETQYF. The CDR3 coding sequence is TGCGCCAGCAGCTTCGTGGGGGGCCCTCAAGAGACCCAGTACTTC.

This chain joins TRBV20-1 and TRBJ1-1; D gene ambiguous. The CDR3 loop spans 11 amino acids. The ends were cut back, 3 bases at V and 5 bases at J, with 7 bases in the middle. Germline V gene data show CDR1 as DFQATT and CDR2 as SNEGSKA (reference sequence). CDR3 sequence reads: CSASWRTEAFF. The CDR3 DNA sequence: TGCAGTGCTAGCTGGCGGACTGAAGCTTTCTTT.

V and J are TRBV6-6 and TRBJ1-2, with 9 bases matching TRBD1. Germline-derived CDR1 and CDR2 are MNHNY and SVGAGI (reference sequence). The CDR3 length is 15 residues. V trimming: 6 bases; J trimming: 7 bases; junction bases outside the gene matches: 12. The CDR3: CASSRTTGGASGYTF. CDR3 bases: TGTGCCAGCAGCCGAACTACAGGGGGCGCCTCTGGCTACACCTTC.

The rearrangement uses TRBV11-2 and TRBJ2-7; D is ambiguous. The germline V gene encodes CDR1 SGHAT and CDR2 FQNNGV. This CDR3 comprises 14 residues. Trimming stripped 4 bases from V and 0 bases from J, with 10 bases between. The CDR3 here is CASSSGFSSYEQYF. In DNA form, the CDR3 reads TGTGCCAGCAGCTCCGGGTTCAGCTCCTACGAGCAGTACTTC. Full variable domain (outside the CDR3, taken from reference TRBV11-2 and TRBJ2-7): EAGVAQSPRYKIIEKRQSVAFWCNPISGHATLYWYQQILGQGPKLLIQFQNNGVVDDSQLPKDRFSAERLKGVDSTLKIQPAKLEDSAVYLCASSSGFSSYEQYFGPGTRLTVT.

The chain employs TRBV7-9 and TRBJ1-1; TRBD1 might be the D (5 bases). The germline V gene encodes CDR1 SEHNR and CDR2 FQNEAQ (reference sequence). The CDR3 has 14 amino acids. V was cut by 5 bases and J by 4 bases, with 14 bases left in between. The DNA of the CDR3 is TGTGCCAGCAGCGCGGGACCGAGGTTCACTGAAGCTTTCTTT. The encoded protein is CASSAGPRFTEAFF.